Shown below are 2 T cell receptor beta chains from a single sample sequenced in a study of T cells in Graves' hyperthyroidism and ophthalmopathy. The CDR3 regions of TCR beta were amplified from RNA transcripts. An initial round of RT-PCR targeting the TCR CDR3 relied on the HTBI primer set. MiXCR, run by TCRdb on the multiplex PCR reads, gives a single entry per CDR3 protein. The data contain 96,000 or so distinct CDR3 sequences, roughly 49% of them singletons. The sample taken for sequencing was blood. These receptors all stem from a woman aged 40 to 50 with Graves' hyperthyroidism.

The chain couples TRBV25-1 to TRBJ2-2; TRBD1 matches at 9 bases. This CDR3 has 17 amino acids. The ends lost 4 bases at V and 1 base at J; junction bases unmatched: 7. CDR1 and CDR2 (germline): MGHDK, SYGVNS. CDR3 in amino acids: CASSAPGQGLNTGELFF. In DNA form, the CDR3 reads TGTGCCAGCAGTGCGCCGGGACAGGGACTGAACACCGGGGAGCTGTTTTTT. Full variable domain (missing parts from reference TRBV25-1 and TRBJ2-2): EADIYQTPRYLVIGTGKKITLECSQTMGHDKMYWYQQDPGMELHLIHYSYGVNSTEKGDLSSESTVSRIRTEHFPLTLESARPSHTSQYLCASSAPGQGLNTGELFFGEGSRLTVL.

In DNA form, the CDR3 reads TGTGCCACCAGCAGCATGACAGGGGGCGTGTATGGCTACACCTTC. Translated, it gives CATSSMTGGVYGYTF. The chain recombines TRBV15 with TRBJ1-2, with 10 bases identical to TRBD1. CDR1 and CDR2 (germline): LNHNV, YYDKDF (reference sequence). The trim removed 3 bases at V and 5 bases at J, leaving 6 bases unmatched. The CDR3 is 15 residues long.